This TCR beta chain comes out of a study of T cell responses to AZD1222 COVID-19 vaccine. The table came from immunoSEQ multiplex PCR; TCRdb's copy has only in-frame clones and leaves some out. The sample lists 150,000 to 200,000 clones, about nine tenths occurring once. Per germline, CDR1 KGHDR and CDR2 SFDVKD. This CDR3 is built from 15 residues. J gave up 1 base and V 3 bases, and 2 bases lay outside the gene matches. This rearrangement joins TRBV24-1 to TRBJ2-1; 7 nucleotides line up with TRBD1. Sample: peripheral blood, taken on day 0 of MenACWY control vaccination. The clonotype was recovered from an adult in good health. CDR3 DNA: TGTGCCACCAGTGATCCAGGGGGTTCCTACAATGAGCAGTTCTTC. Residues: CATSDPGGSYNEQFF.